The T cell receptor beta chain under discussion was sequenced for a study of blood T cell repertoires in COVID-19. About the research overall: Specimens from acute and convalescent COVID-19 originated in the United States, Italy and Spain. PBMCs, B-cell-depleted T cells, or T cells provided the cDNA or gDNA that made up the material.

This clone was seen ten or more times. As processed by the authors: Amplifying reference gene primers gave estimates of nucleated cell counts. Data came from immunoSEQ multiplex PCR; TCRdb stores just in-frame clones and leaves some out. V and J calls and clone size are copied from that table; D and trimming were computed from the DNA. The sample has some 46,000 clones; around 75% are singletons. The CDR3 spans 16 residues. V lost 0 bases to trimming and J lost 0 bases; unmatched junction nucleotides: 2. CDR1 is SGHRS, CDR2 YFSETQ, per germline. The chain is built from TRBV5-1 and TRBJ2-7; 11 bases are shared with TRBD2. The material sequenced was peripheral blood. The sequence was obtained from a man older than 75 with acute or convalescent COVID-19. The CDR3 protein is CASSLGTSGSSYEQYF. In DNA form, the CDR3 reads TGCGCCAGCAGCTTGGGCACTAGCGGGAGCTCCTACGAGCAGTACTTC.